This T cell receptor (beta chain) originates from a study of early T cells in non-severe SARS-CoV-2 infection. Attached unique molecular identifiers marked individual cDNA molecules. MiXCR, run by TCRdb on the 5' RACE reads, gives a single entry per CDR3 protein. The repertoire holds tens of thousands of distinct CDR3 sequences, with roughly 4.8% as singletons. Per germline, CDR1 MGHRA and CDR2 YSYEKL. The CDR3 sequence is 14 residues long. V dropped 3 bases and J dropped 3 bases, with 12 bases sitting between them. The table lists this clonotype with a few counts. The genes are TRBV4-1 and TRBJ2-7; the D gene is possibly TRBD2 (5 bases). The origin of this receptor is an adult who was a healthcare worker with PCR-confirmed SARS-CoV-2 infection or an uninfected control (not recorded which). The sample comprised whole blood. CDR3 sequence (DNA): TGCGCCAGCAGCCAGGGAGCTTCGCGCTACGAGCAGTACTTC. Its translation is CASSQGASRYEQYF.